One and the same sample provided the 8 T cell receptor beta chains below, sequenced in a study of human T cells and chemical hapten exposure. MiXCR was run by TCRdb on the RACE reads, yielding one entry per CDR3 protein. The sample holds around 380,000 distinct CDR3 sequences, approximately 5.1% seen once. Time point: patch test 1, 2 weeks after DPC sensitization. The treatment: therapeutic diphenylcyclopropenone sensitization with weekly scalp DPC. Sequencing was performed on whole blood, taken in connection with sensitization to the hapten diphenylcyclopropenone (DPC). The receptors here all came from a woman aged 45-59 years with alopecia areata. Some clones in this sample may be carry-over from other donors' samples.

This clonotype has just a few counts. The chain is built from TRBV6-6 and TRBJ1-5; D may be TRBD1 (5 bases). V was cut by 2 bases and J by 0 bases, with 11 bases left in between. In germline, CDR1 is MNHNY, CDR2 SVGAGI (reference sequence). The CDR3 sequence is 16 residues long. This CDR3 is CASSYPGGNSNQPQHF. CDR3 nucleotide sequence: TGTGCCAGCAGTTACCCCGGGGGGAATAGCAATCAGCCCCAGCATTTT.

This clonotype was counted a few times. V and J are TRBV27 and TRBJ1-6; D is undetermined. Looked up from germline, CDR1 is MNHEY and CDR2 is SMNVEV (reference sequence). This CDR3 is built from 12 residues. V was cut by 11 bases and J by 9 bases, with 14 bases left in between. CDR3 nucleotides: TGTGCCTCCTCCCAGCCCCTTTCACCCCTCCACTTT. It yields the protein CASSQPLSPLHF.

The sample holds many counts of this clonotype. The chain employs TRBV30 and TRBJ1-1; D gene unclear. The CDR3 contains 13 residues. Germline V lookup: CDR1 GTSNPN, CDR2 SVGIG (reference sequence). With 3 bases removed from V and 2 bases from J, the gap between germline ends came to 10 bases. CDR3 amino acids: CAWSPGGNTEAFF. CDR3 sequence (DNA): TGTGCCTGGAGCCCAGGAGGAAACACTGAAGCTTTCTTT.

In this sample, this clonotype turned up many times. The J gene is TRBJ2-5, the V gene TRBV7-9; D call uncertain. CDR1 is SEHNR and CDR2 is FQNEAQ in the germline V gene (reference sequence). The CDR3 is made up of 11 amino acids. Trimming cost V 8 bases and J 5 bases, with 9 bases left between them. CDR3 sequence: CASDPSETQYF. The CDR3 DNA is TGTGCCAGCGACCCGTCGGAGACCCAGTACTTC.

This clonotype showed up many times. The CDR3 DNA reads as TGTGCCAGCAGTTTACTTGGCACCGGGGAGCTGTTTTTT. Encoded protein: CASSLLGTGELFF. The chain is built from TRBV12-3 or TRBV12-4 and TRBJ2-2, with D unclear. CDR3 length equals 13 residues. Trimming removed 2 bases from V and 4 bases from J, with 5 bases in between.

This clonotype was counted a few times. The rearrangement joins TRBV7-2 to TRBJ2-1; tentative D call: TRBD1 (6 bases). CDR3 size: 11 residues. From germline, CDR1 is SGHTA and CDR2 FQGNSA. The germline V and J ends were trimmed by 4 bases and 10 bases, with 8 bases remaining between them. CDR3 nucleotides: TGTGCCAGCAGCTGGGACACCGAGCAGTTCTTC. Translated, it gives CASSWDTEQFF.

This clonotype was detected a few times. The V call is TRBV6-5, the J call TRBJ2-5, with D uncertain. CDR3 length: 13 residues. V dropped 0 bases and J dropped 1 base, with 3 bases sitting between them. Germline V gives CDR1 MNHEY, CDR2 SVGAGI. CDR3 DNA: TGTGCCAGCAGTTACTCCCTCCAAGAGACCCAGTACTTC. Protein product: CASSYSLQETQYF.

To note about this clonotype: This sequence may be a read error, since a much larger clone differs from it by one base. The conserved closing phenylalanine or tryptophan is absent in this CDR3, likely reflecting a read error. The chain is built from TRBV28 and TRBJ2-3; maybe TRBD2 (5 bases). CDR1 and CDR2 (germline): MDHEN, SYDVKM. The CDR3 extends over 13 amino acids. The V gene lost 5 bases and the J gene lost 4 bases, with 10 bases spanning the gap. CDR3 amino acids: CASSISSADTQYL. For the CDR3, the DNA is TGTGCCAGCAGTATTAGTAGCGCAGATACGCAGTATTTG.